This entry is about one T cell receptor beta chain. Its antigen is still unknown. TCRB transcripts that were expressed got sequenced, as all of the isolated RNA had been reverse transcribed. The data were produced by immunoSEQ multiplex PCR, yet TCRdb's version contains in-frame clones alone and is incomplete. The sample has about 650,000 clones; 9.5% to 15% are singletons. Per the germline V gene, CDR1 is SQVTM and CDR2 is ANQGSEA. The CDR3 totals 13 residues. The ends were cut back, 0 bases at V and 2 bases at J, with 7 bases in the middle. This sample was taken from a study of beta chain features in type 1 diabetes. CD45RO/CCR7/CD25/CD127/CD95/CD27 separated CD4+ naive, central memory, regulatory and stem cell-like memory cells by sorting. All of the sorted populations showed purity greater than 98%. The study's findings and limits: Comparison showed that naive, central memory and Treg TCRB repertoires appeared more similar among patients than among healthy donors. A moderate, significant TCRB CDR3 shortening appeared in type 1 diabetes across four CD4+ subsets.

The TCR sequence derives from a man aged 30-40 years with type 1 diabetes. The V gene is TRBV29-1, the J gene TRBJ2-5; D remains ambiguous. The specimen sequenced was naive CD4+ T cells from blood. The CDR3 here is CSVEDPAQETQYF. CDR3 coding DNA: TGCAGCGTTGAAGATCCCGCGCAAGAGACCCAGTACTTC.